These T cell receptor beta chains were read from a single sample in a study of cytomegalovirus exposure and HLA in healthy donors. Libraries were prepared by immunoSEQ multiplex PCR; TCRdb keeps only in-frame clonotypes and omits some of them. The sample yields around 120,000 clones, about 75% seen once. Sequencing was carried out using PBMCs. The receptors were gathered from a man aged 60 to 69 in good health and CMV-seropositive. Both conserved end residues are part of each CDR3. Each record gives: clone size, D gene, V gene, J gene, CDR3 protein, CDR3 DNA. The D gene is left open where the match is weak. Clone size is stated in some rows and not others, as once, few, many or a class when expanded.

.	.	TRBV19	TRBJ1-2	CASSTRQDRGFGGYTF	TGTGCCAGTAGTACCCGACAGGATCGGGGTTTCGGGGGCTACACCTTC
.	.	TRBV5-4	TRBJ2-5	CASSPAGGSGWRETQYF	TGTGCCAGCAGTCCCGCCGGAGGTAGCGGCTGGAGGGAGACCCAGTACTTC
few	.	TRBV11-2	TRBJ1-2	CASSLGGDYGYTF	TGTGCCAGCAGCTTAGGGGGAGACTATGGCTACACCTTC
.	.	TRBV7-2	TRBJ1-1	CASSWARTEAFF	TGTGCCAGCAGCTGGGCCCGAACTGAGGCTTTCTTT
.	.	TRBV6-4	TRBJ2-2	CASSDSNSHTGELFF	TGTGCCAGCAGTGACTCGAATAGCCACACCGGGGAGCTGTTTTTT
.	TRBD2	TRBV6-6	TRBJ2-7	CASSYGLAGIIYEQYF	TGTGCCAGCAGTTACGGGCTAGCGGGGATTATTTACGAGCAGTACTTC
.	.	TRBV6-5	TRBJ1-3	CASSYSGRANEIYF	TGTGCCAGCAGTTACTCGGGCAGGGCAAACGAAATATATTTT
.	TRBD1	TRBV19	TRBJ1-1	CASSAEQGRAFF	TGTGCCAGTAGTGCGGAACAGGGGAGGGCTTTCTTT
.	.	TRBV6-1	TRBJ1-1	CASTQLWNTEAFF	TGTGCCAGCACCCAGTTGTGGAACACTGAAGCTTTCTTT
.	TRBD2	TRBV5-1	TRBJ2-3	CASSSGMLAGGLPDTQYF	TGCGCCAGCAGCTCGGGGATGCTAGCGGGAGGGTTACCAGATACGCAGTATTTT
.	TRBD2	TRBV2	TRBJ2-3	CASAGGGGTDTQYF	TGTGCCAGTGCGGGGGGGGGAGGCACAGATACGCAGTATTTT
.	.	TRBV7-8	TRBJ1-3	CASSQRAPNSGNTIYF	TGTGCCAGCAGCCAAAGAGCCCCCAACTCTGGAAACACCATATATTTT
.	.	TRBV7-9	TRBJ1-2	CASSFDRANYGYTF	TGTGCCAGCAGCTTCGACAGAGCTAACTATGGCTACACCTTC
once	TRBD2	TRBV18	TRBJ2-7	CASSLGTSGVNEQYF	TGTGCCAGCTCACTTGGGACTAGCGGGGTCAACGAGCAGTACTTC
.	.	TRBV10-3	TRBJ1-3	CAISVTGAGNTIYF	TGTGCCATCAGTGTCACGGGAGCTGGAAACACCATATATTTT